The entry that follows covers one T cell receptor (beta chain) sequence. No cognate antigen has been identified for it. There are no base qualities to consult, and no much larger clone falls within one base. This entry belongs to a study of radiation and T cells in renal cell carcinoma (dated by TCRdb to 2018 to 2020). In the study overall: In total, approximately 51 samples, comprising approximately 26 tumors and around 27 peripheral blood samples, were subjected to TCR beta sequencing. A total of 3.5 million to 4.5 million unique CDR3 nucleotide sequences, encoding 2,500,000 or so unique CDR3 amino acid sequences, were found across all 50 or so samples. The final blood draw was performed at 4 weeks after radiation, at the same time as nephrectomy. Points the paper makes about the study in general: An increase in top tumor clonotypes in blood was observed from baseline to 2 weeks post-radiation, followed by contraction by 4 weeks, which was taken to suggest transient expansion of tumor-resident clones. Because no pretreatment tumor biopsies were available, whether clonotypes were present in the tumor at baseline could not be determined. Dynamics of the blood repertoire were not tracked past 4 weeks after treatment. With a single-armed trial design, the study had no way to address how radiation dose or scheduling affects the TCR repertoire.

Read against the paper, the sample's time point label means: blood 4 weeks post-SBRT, at nephrectomy. This specimen's treatment or condition label, per the study, means: 15 Gy SBRT to primary tumor, nephrectomy 4 weeks later. Samples were obtained from a clinical trial, in which 15 Gy stereotactic body radiation therapy was delivered to primary renal cell carcinomas and nephrectomy was performed 4 weeks later. To follow tumor-enriched clonotypes, peripheral blood was collected serially from radiation-treated patients at baseline and again at 2 weeks and 4 weeks after SBRT. Renal cell carcinoma with clear cell pathology was present in all patients. Genomic DNA for TCR sequencing was prepared using the QIAamp DNA Blood Mini Kit (Qiagen). Only samples passing all quality control checks were included in the analyses. The immunoSEQ kit was used, according to the manufacturer's recommendations, to generate TCR beta libraries from genomic DNA. Library preparation used a first multiplex PCR with proprietary primers, then a second PCR adding unique barcodes, with bead cleanups after each round. Each sample batch included a kit-provided positive control reaction and a negative control reaction. The final libraries were assessed on an Agilent 4200 TapeStation D1000 ScreenTape, pooled by volume, and quantified by qPCR. Sequencing ran on an Illumina NextSeq500 with a MidOutput 150-cycle cartridge, using 156 Read1 and 15 Index1 cycles with kit custom primers. The pooled library was loaded at roughly 0.96 pM, with a roughly 20% PhiX control spiked in. Per the original workflow: Vendor-processed data were analyzed in R, and a clonotype was defined as all T cells sharing the same CDR3 nucleotide sequence. For clone abundance analyses, frequencies were normalized to the 10,000 most abundant clones per sample. Public T cell clones, averaging fewer than five per sample, were removed before analysis. An abundance difference of at least 32-fold between compartments was the criterion for calling clonotypes tumor-enriched or baseline blood-enriched. A beta-binomial differential abundance model was used to identify clonotypes that expanded or contracted between blood time points. Similarity between tumor and blood repertoires was quantified using the Baroni-Urbani and Buser coefficient, and groups were compared with two-tailed Wilcoxon tests in R. As stored in TCRdb, this immuneACCESS dataset retains in-frame rearrangements with V and J assigned. A fraction of the clones does not appear; measured against another copy, unresolved V genes explain less than half of the discrepancy, and the remainder lacks a known reason. Clonal size and the V and J genes are those of that table, whereas D and trimming came from the DNA. Across this sample there are tens of thousands of clones, with roughly 87% seen only once. Nearly 6% of the sample is held by the ten biggest clonotypes.

At the junction V is shortened by 5 bases and J by 3 bases; bases outside the gene matches: 4. Per the germline V gene, MRHNA is the CDR1 and SNTAGT is the CDR2. Counted from cysteine to phenylalanine, this CDR3 has 14 amino acids. Kept here is only the CDR3 DNA, which spans 42 bases and is read in frame from base 1. This TCR derives from a woman between 65 and 79 years old with renal cell carcinoma. The rearranged segments are TRBV6-4 and TRBJ2-1; 7 bases in the junction line up with TRBD2. The source material was blood, sampled from a patient whose treatment included radiotherapy and nephrectomy. The DNA sequence follows: TGTGCCAGCAGTTCAGCGGGGAACTACAATGAGCAGTTCTTC. Its amino acids are CASSSAGNYNEQFF.